These 22 T cell receptor beta chains came from one sample sequenced in a study of T-cell memory formation after mild COVID-19. TCRdb redid the calling of the 5' RACE reads with MiXCR, one entry per CDR3 protein. The table has 300,000 to 400,000 distinct CDR3 sequences, over 13% seen once; the top ten hold roughly 22%. Sample: PBMCs or a T cell subset sorted from them (not recorded which). Receptors were obtained from a young man who had mild COVID-19 (a few samples of this study predate the infection). Cell type and time point are not known.

This clonotype has a handful of counts. This chain joins TRBV5-4 and TRBJ1-1; 9 nucleotides line up with TRBD1. The CDR3 loop spans 12 amino acids. J was trimmed by 7 bases and V by 4 bases; bases with no gene match: 2. CDR1 SGHNT and CDR2 YYREEE come from the germline V gene (reference sequence). The CDR3 sequence is CASSGTGLEAFF. DNA for the CDR3: TGTGCCAGCAGCGGGACAGGGCTTGAAGCTTTCTTT.

The chain couples TRBV5-1 to TRBJ1-2, with TRBD1 matching over 7 bases. The V gene's germline CDR1 is SGHRS and CDR2 YFSETQ. The J segment lost 3 bases and the V segment lost 3 bases, leaving 5 bases of the junction unmatched. CDR3 length equals 14 residues. CDR3 sequence: CASSSDGTDYGYTF. CDR3 bases: TGCGCCAGCAGCTCAGACGGGACAGACTATGGCTACACCTTC.

The genes are TRBV5-1 and TRBJ2-3, with D unclear. Trimming removed 3 bases at V and 0 bases at J, with 14 bases between. This CDR3 contains 16 residues. Per the germline V gene, CDR1 is SGHRS and CDR2 is YFSETQ. The CDR3 region has the DNA TGCGCCAGCAGCTCTTCCCTTAGCAGGAGCACAGATACGCAGTATTTT. Its protein is CASSSSLSRSTDTQYF.

The table lists this clonotype with a few counts. V usage is TRBV7-2 and J usage is TRBJ1-6; D remains unclear. The CDR3 runs to 12 residues. Germline V gene lookup returns CDR1 SGHTA and CDR2 FQGNSA. V shed 6 bases and J shed 10 bases, with 10 bases lying between them. The CDR3 loop reads CASRVGKSPLHF. The CDR3 DNA is TGTGCCAGCAGGGTGGGGAAGTCACCCCTCCACTTT.

This clonotype was picked up many times. The chain links TRBV12-3 or TRBV12-4 to TRBJ2-1; 8 positions agree with TRBD2. V dropped 7 bases and J dropped 5; count of bases not matched to a gene: 13. CDR3 size: 16 residues. CDR3 coding DNA: TGTGCCAGCATCCTCCAAGGGCTAGCGGGTAACAATGAGCAGTTCTTC. Amino acids: CASILQGLAGNNEQFF.

V gene TRBV7-9 combines with J gene TRBJ2-3; 14 bases line up with TRBD2. Germline V CDR1 and CDR2: SEHNR, FQNEAQ (reference sequence). CDR3 length equals 17 residues. Trimming took 1 base from V and 3 from J; bases not matched to a gene: 3. The CDR3 sequence is CASSLGGTSGRTDTQYF. The CDR3 nucleotides are TGTGCCAGCAGCTTAGGAGGGACTAGCGGGAGAACAGATACGCAGTATTTT.

This clonotype has just a few counts. The chain has TRBV7-2 and TRBJ1-5; 10 bases line up with TRBD1. V lost 6 bases to trimming and J lost 6 bases; unmatched junction nucleotides: 5. The V gene's germline CDR1 is SGHTA and CDR2 FQGNSA. The CDR3 sequence is 14 residues long. CDR3 nucleotide sequence: TGTGCCAGCAGGGACAGGGGGTTAGGTCAGCCCCAGCATTTT. This translates into CASRDRGLGQPQHF. Supplemented by reference TRBV7-2 and TRBJ1-5, the full variable domain reads GAGVSQSPSNKVTEKGKDVELRCDPISGHTALYWYRQSLGQGLEFLIYFQGNSAPDKSGLPSDRFSAERTGGSVSTLTIQRTQQEDSAVYLCASRDRGLGQPQHFGDGTRLSIL.

The genes are TRBV4-2 and TRBJ2-5; either TRBD1 or TRBD2 may fit D (5 bases each). The CDR3 sequence is 15 residues long. The V gene's germline CDR1 is LGHNA and CDR2 YNFKEQ. The ends were cut back, 2 bases at V and 1 base at J, with 11 bases in the middle. The CDR3 bases are TGTGCCAGCAGCCAAACCGGGGCAATCCAAGAGACCCAGTACTTC. This sequence encodes CASSQTGAIQETQYF.

The table lists this clonotype with a few counts. The chain recombines TRBV5-1 with TRBJ1-4; D gene ambiguous. There are 16 residues in the CDR3. Trimming pared 5 bases from V and 0 bases from J, leaving 14 bases between. Germline V gene data show CDR1 as SGHRS and CDR2 as YFSETQ. CDR3 bases: TGCGCCAGCAGGCTGAAGGACGGTGCAACTAATGAAAAACTGTTTTTT. Residues: CASRLKDGATNEKLFF.

This chain links TRBV4-2 with TRBJ2-5; perhaps TRBD2 as D (5 bases). Between the trimmed V and J ends, which lost 0 bases and 3 bases, there was a span of 14 bases. CDR3 length: 16 residues. The germline V gene has CDR1 LGHNA and CDR2 YNFKEQ. The CDR3: CASSQDRGGLKETQYF. As DNA, the CDR3 is TGTGCCAGCAGCCAAGATCGTGGCGGGCTCAAAGAGACCCAGTACTTC.

This clonotype was recorded at least ten times. This sequence joins TRBV7-3 and TRBJ1-1, with no clear D. Germline values: CDR1 SGHTA, CDR2 FQGTGA. Trimming pared 1 base from V and 3 bases from J, leaving 6 bases between. This CDR3 contains 13 residues. The CDR3 DNA follows: TGTGCCAGCAGCTTAATACGGGACACTGAAGCTTTCTTT. It codes for CASSLIRDTEAFF. Looking up the rest from reference TRBV7-3 and TRBJ1-1 gives the full variable domain: GAGVSQTPSNKVTEKGKYVELRCDPISGHTALYWYRQSLGQGPEFLIYFQGTGAADDSGLPNDRFFAVRPEGSVSTLKIQRTERGDSAVYLCASSLIRDTEAFFGQGTRLTVV.

The sample holds a few counts of this clonotype. The chain employs TRBV12-3 or TRBV12-4 and TRBJ1-2; D uncertain. The CDR3 extends over 13 amino acids. V lost 3 bases, J lost 3 bases, and 8 bases lay in between. The CDR3 nucleotides are TGTGCCAGCAGTTTTACCGGGCACTATGGCTACACCTTC. As protein: CASSFTGHYGYTF.

This clonotype was seen many times. This rearrangement joins TRBV5-1 to TRBJ2-5; D possibly corresponds to TRBD1 (6 bases). Between the trimmed V and J ends, which lost 0 bases and 3 bases, there was a span of 24 bases. This CDR3 spans 19 amino acids. The germline gives CDR1 SGHRS, CDR2 YFSETQ. In DNA, the CDR3 is TGCGCCAGCAGCTTGGAGTTTGGGCCAGGGGAATCCAGGAAAGAGACCCAGTACTTC. Residues: CASSLEFGPGESRKETQYF.

This clonotype turned up a few times. The gene calls are TRBV12-3 or TRBV12-4 and TRBJ2-1, with 7 bases aligning to TRBD1. Trimming at V came to 5 bases and at J to 4 bases, leaving 8 bases not matched to a gene. The CDR3 totals 15 residues. The CDR3 DNA is TGTGCCAGCAGTCCAGGACCGGGACAGTACAATGAGCAGTTCTTC. Translated: CASSPGPGQYNEQFF.

The chain joins TRBV4-2 to TRBJ2-3; TRBD2 matches 9 bases. Germline V lookup: CDR1 LGHNA, CDR2 YNFKEQ. The CDR3 has 17 residues. After removal of 3 bases from V and 2 bases from J, the junction contained 9 bases not matched to a gene. In DNA, the CDR3 is TGTGCCAGCAGCCAGGAGGCGACTAGCGGATTCACAGATACGCAGTATTTT. This gives the protein CASSQEATSGFTDTQYF.

This clonotype was seen more than once but under ten times. This chain uses TRBV20-1 with TRBJ2-2; 9 bases fit TRBD2. Per germline, CDR1 DFQATT and CDR2 SNEGSKA (reference sequence). The CDR3 is made up of 16 amino acids. V lost 0 bases and J lost 1; bases outside the gene matches: 3. Here the CDR3 DNA reads TGCAGTGCTAGAGATCCAGCGGGGGGGAACACCGGGGAGCTGTTTTTT. Translated: CSARDPAGGNTGELFF.

This clonotype has a handful of counts. This chain connects TRBV6-5 to TRBJ1-1; D is unclear. Germline V lookup: CDR1 MNHEY, CDR2 SVGAGI. Deletions cut 5 bases from V and 3 bases from J, with 19 bases between. The CDR3 runs to 16 residues. This chain's CDR3 is CASSGRPVQVDTEAFF. The CDR3 nucleotides are TGTGCCAGCAGTGGACGCCCAGTCCAGGTTGACACTGAAGCTTTCTTT.

Only a few counts were recorded for this clonotype. The rearrangement links TRBV6-5 to TRBJ2-3; D gene uncertain. The CDR3 extends over 14 amino acids. V was clipped by 2 bases and J by 0 bases, with 6 bases between them. The germline V gene has CDR1 MNHEY and CDR2 SVGAGI. CDR3 region: CASSYTTSTDTQYF. The CDR3 DNA reads TGTGCCAGCAGTTACACAACTAGCACAGATACGCAGTATTTT.

This clonotype appeared many times. This chain connects TRBV5-1 to TRBJ2-1; D is unclear. The CDR3 consists of 11 residues. CDR1 is SGHRS, CDR2 YFSETQ, per germline. Trimming cost V 0 bases and J 9 bases, with 4 bases left between them. The DNA of the CDR3 is TGCGCCAGCAGCTTGGAGGTTGAGCAGTTCTTC. Amino acids: CASSLEVEQFF. The full variable domain, rest sourced from reference TRBV5-1 and TRBJ2-1, is KAGVTQTPRYLIKTRGQQVTLSCSPISGHRSVSWYQQTPGQGLQFLFEYFSETQRNKGNFPGRFSGRQFSNSRSEMNVSTLELGDSALYLCASSLEVEQFFGPGTRLTVL.

V is TRBV5-1 and J is TRBJ1-6, with 9 positions matching TRBD1. Per the germline V gene, CDR1 is SGHRS and CDR2 is YFSETQ. The V gene end was trimmed by 7 bases and the J gene end by 9 bases; junction bases not matched to a gene: 14. The CDR3 extends over 16 amino acids. The DNA of the CDR3 is TGCGCCAGCCGTACAAACTTCGGACAGGGGAGTTCACCCCTCCACTTT. Amino acids: CASRTNFGQGSSPLHF.

The chain carries TRBV6-6 and TRBJ2-5; TRBD2 aligns across 9 bases. The V gene end was trimmed by 6 bases and the J gene end by 2 bases; junction bases not matched to a gene: 16. CDR3 length: 18 amino acids. Germline CDR1 is MNHNY and CDR2 is SVGAGI (reference sequence). Here the CDR3 DNA reads TGTGCCAGCAGCCTAACCCAGCGGGGGGCCCTCCTTCAAGAGACCCAGTACTTC. Protein: CASSLTQRGALLQETQYF.

In its sample, this clonotype was seen a few times. This sequence joins TRBV29-1 and TRBJ1-5, with D possibly matching TRBD1 (5 bases). V shed 4 bases and J shed 5 bases, with 15 bases lying between them. Germline V CDR1 and CDR2: SQVTM, ANQGSEA. This CDR3 is 14 amino acids long. Written as DNA, the CDR3 is TGCAGCGTTGGTTCAGGGCGTGGGGATCAGCCCCAGCATTTT. Translating it yields CSVGSGRGDQPQHF.